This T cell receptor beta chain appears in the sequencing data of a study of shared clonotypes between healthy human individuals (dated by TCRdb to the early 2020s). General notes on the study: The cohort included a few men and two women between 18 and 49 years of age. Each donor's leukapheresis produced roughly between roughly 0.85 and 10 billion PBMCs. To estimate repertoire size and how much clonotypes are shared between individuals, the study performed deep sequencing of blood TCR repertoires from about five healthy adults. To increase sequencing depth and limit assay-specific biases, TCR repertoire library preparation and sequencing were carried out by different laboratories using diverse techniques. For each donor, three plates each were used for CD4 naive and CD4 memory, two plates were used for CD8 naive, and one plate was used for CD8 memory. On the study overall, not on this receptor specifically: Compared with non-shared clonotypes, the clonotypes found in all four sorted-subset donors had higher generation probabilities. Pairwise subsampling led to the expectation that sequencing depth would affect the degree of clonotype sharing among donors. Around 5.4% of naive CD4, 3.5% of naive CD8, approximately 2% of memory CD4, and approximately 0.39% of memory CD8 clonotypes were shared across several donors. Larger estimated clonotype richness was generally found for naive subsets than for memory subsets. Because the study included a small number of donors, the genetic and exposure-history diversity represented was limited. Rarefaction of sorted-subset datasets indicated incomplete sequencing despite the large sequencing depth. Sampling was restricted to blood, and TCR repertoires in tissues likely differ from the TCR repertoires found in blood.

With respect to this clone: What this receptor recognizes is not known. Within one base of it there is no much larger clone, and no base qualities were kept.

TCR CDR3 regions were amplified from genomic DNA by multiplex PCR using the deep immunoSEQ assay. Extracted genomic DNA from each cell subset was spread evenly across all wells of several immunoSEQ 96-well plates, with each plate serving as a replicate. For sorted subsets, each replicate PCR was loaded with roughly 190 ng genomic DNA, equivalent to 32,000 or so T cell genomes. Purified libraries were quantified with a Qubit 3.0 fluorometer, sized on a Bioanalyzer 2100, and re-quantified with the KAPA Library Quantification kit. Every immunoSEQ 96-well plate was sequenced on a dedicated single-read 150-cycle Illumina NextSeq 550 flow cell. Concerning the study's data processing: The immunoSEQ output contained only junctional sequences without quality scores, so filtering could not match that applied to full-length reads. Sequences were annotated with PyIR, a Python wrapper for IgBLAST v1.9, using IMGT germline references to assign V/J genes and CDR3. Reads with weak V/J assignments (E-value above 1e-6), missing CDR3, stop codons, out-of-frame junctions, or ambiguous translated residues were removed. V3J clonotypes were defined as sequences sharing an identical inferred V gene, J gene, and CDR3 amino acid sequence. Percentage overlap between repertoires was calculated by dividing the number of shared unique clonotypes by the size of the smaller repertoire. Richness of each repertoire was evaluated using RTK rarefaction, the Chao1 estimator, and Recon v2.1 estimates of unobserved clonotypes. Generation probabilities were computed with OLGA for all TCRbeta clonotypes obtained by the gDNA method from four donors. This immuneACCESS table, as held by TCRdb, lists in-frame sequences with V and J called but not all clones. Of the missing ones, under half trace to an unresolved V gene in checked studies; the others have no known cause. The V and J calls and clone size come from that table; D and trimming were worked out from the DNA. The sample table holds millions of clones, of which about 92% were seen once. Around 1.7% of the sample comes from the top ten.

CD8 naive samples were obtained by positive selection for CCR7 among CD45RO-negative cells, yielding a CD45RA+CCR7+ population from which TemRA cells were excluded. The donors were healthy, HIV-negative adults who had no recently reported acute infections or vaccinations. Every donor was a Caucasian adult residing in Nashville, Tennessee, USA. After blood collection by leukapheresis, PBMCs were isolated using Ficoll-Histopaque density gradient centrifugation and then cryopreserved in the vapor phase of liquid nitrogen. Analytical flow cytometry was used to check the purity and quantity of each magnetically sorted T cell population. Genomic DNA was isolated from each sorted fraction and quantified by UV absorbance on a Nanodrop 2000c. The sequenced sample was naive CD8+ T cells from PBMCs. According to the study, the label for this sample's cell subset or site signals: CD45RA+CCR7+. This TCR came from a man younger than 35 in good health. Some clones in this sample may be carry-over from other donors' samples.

The nucleotide sequence reads as follows: TGTGCCAGCAGAACAGGGTGGGTCGGGGAGCTGTTTTTT. Translated, this gives CASRTGWVGELFF. This sequence uses TRBV6-5 and TRBJ2-2; the D region possibly corresponds to TRBD1 (6 bases align). V loses 6 bases of germline sequence and J loses 7 bases, and the interval between the two ends is 12 bases. The CDR3 runs 13 residues from the cysteine to the phenylalanine. Only the CDR3 region is kept as DNA, spanning 39 bases read in frame from base 1. For CDR1 and CDR2, the germline V gene lists MNHEY and SVGAGI.